Listed here are 25 T cell receptor beta chains from one sample, sequenced in a study of T cell responses to AZD1222 COVID-19 vaccine. Produced via immunoSEQ multiplex PCR; TCRdb's table is partial and in-frame only. The data hold some 200,000 clones, with approximately 91% observed a single time. Sequencing was performed on peripheral blood, taken on day 0 of AZD1222 vaccination. These receptors originate from an adult in good health.

V and J are TRBV12-3 or TRBV12-4 and TRBJ1-5; D not certain. CDR3 length equals 12 residues. The ends were cut back, 3 bases at V and 5 bases at J, with 5 bases in the middle. CDR3 DNA: TGTGCCAGCAGTTTGGTCGATCAGCCCCAGCATTTT. Its translation: CASSLVDQPQHF.

The count of this clone is one. This rearrangement joins TRBV19 to TRBJ1-5, with D possibly being TRBD1 (6 bases). V lost 2 bases to trimming and J lost 2 bases, with 13 bases between them. CDR1 is LNHDA, CDR2 SQIVND, per germline (reference sequence). The CDR3 spans 16 residues. CDR3 in amino acids: CASSIRGRGRNQPQHF. In DNA form, the CDR3 reads TGTGCCAGTAGTATACGGGGCAGGGGACGCAATCAGCCCCAGCATTTT. The entire variable domain, with the rest obtained from reference TRBV19 and TRBJ1-5, is as follows: DGGITQSPKYLFRKEGQNVTLSCEQNLNHDAMYWYRQDPGQGLRLIYYSQIVNDFQKGDIAEGYSVSREKKESFPLTVTSAQKNPTAFYLCASSIRGRGRNQPQHFGDGTRLSIL.

This chain links TRBV11-1 with TRBJ1-1, with TRBD1 matching over 7 bases. The CDR3 consists of 14 residues. Per germline, CDR1 SGHAT and CDR2 FQDESV (reference sequence). J was trimmed by 3 bases and V by 5 bases; bases with no gene match: 6. DNA of the CDR3: TGTGCCAGCAGCCTGACAGGGAAGGACACTGAAGCTTTCTTT. It encodes CASSLTGKDTEAFF.

The chain has TRBV3-1 (or the pseudogene TRBV3-2) and TRBJ1-5; TRBD1 matches 11 bases. The germline gives CDR1 LGHDT, CDR2 YNNKEL (reference sequence). There are 14 residues in the CDR3. V dropped 4 bases and J dropped 9; count of bases not matched to a gene: 5. The CDR3 sequence is CASSLGTGGTPQHF. The CDR3 DNA reads TGTGCCAGCAGCCTGGGGACAGGGGGAACGCCCCAGCATTTT.

The chain employs TRBV2 and TRBJ2-1, with D tentatively TRBD2 (6 bases). Germline V lookup: CDR1 SNHLY, CDR2 FYNNEI. This CDR3 has 17 residues. V was pared by 9 bases and J by 5 bases, with 26 bases between. CDR3 region: CARTTWDFPILDNEQFF. The DNA of the CDR3 is TGTGCCAGGACCACTTGGGACTTCCCGATACTCGACAATGAGCAGTTCTTC.

The rearrangement uses TRBV2 and TRBJ1-6; 7 bases fit TRBD1. CDR1 is SNHLY, CDR2 FYNNEI, per germline. This CDR3 has 16 residues. V gave up 6 bases and J gave up 0 bases; unmatched junction bases: 5. The CDR3, as DNA: TGTGCCAGCAGGGGCGGACAGGCCTCCTATAATTCACCCCTCCACTTT. Encoded protein: CASRGGQASYNSPLHF.

This rearrangement joins TRBV7-9 to TRBJ2-6; TRBD1 is a possible D gene (5 bases). The CDR3 runs 14 residues. In germline, CDR1 is SEHNR, CDR2 FQNEAQ (reference sequence). The V end lost 6 bases, the J end lost 0 bases, and 6 bases lay between the germline ends. This CDR3 reads CASRGVSGANVLTF. The CDR3 DNA is TGTGCCAGCAGAGGGGTCTCTGGGGCCAACGTCCTGACTTTC. Full variable domain (rest looked up from reference TRBV7-9 and TRBJ2-6): DTGVSQNPRHKITKRGQNVTFRCDPISEHNRLYWYRQTLGQGPEFLTYFQNEAQLEKSRLLSDRFSAERPKGSFSTLEIQRTEQGDSAMYLCASRGVSGANVLTFGAGSRLTVL.

This clone has only one observation. V usage is TRBV25-1 and J usage is TRBJ1-6, with D unresolved. The V gene's germline CDR1 is MGHDK and CDR2 SYGVNS. The V gene lost 4 bases and the J gene lost 7 bases, with 8 bases spanning the gap. There are 13 residues in the CDR3. The CDR3 reads CASSGHMNSPLHF. CDR3 DNA sequence: TGTGCCAGCAGTGGACATATGAATTCACCCCTCCACTTT.

The CDR3 reads CASSPDMRAEAFF. CDR3 in DNA: TGTGCCAGCAGCCCGGACATGAGGGCTGAAGCTTTCTTT. The rearrangement links TRBV7-3 to TRBJ1-1, with D maybe TRBD1 (5 bases). The CDR3 is 13 amino acids. Germline CDR1 reads SGHTA; CDR2 reads FQGTGA. The V end lost 5 bases, the J end lost 6 bases, and 13 bases lay between the germline ends.

This chain joins TRBV5-1 and TRBJ1-3; D possibly corresponds to TRBD1 (6 bases). This CDR3 has 16 amino acids. Trimming left V 0 bases short and J 0 bases short, with 10 bases between. The germline CDR1 and CDR2 sequences are SGHRS and YFSETQ. CDR3 nucleotides: TGCGCCAGCAGCTTGGACGGGGGGCACTCTGGAAACACCATATATTTT. It is translated as CASSLDGGHSGNTIYF.

Notes on this clone: At the DNA level, this CDR3 is encoded by other sequences in the same sample as well. This sequence joins TRBV19 and TRBJ1-1; D gene ambiguous. Germline V gene sequence: CDR1 LNHDA, CDR2 SQIVND (reference sequence). V lost 4 bases, J lost 0 bases, and 6 bases lay in between. The CDR3 runs to 13 residues. The CDR3 region is CASSRRMNTEAFF. CDR3 nucleotides: TGTGCCAGTAGTAGGAGGATGAACACTGAAGCTTTCTTT.

This clone was counted only a few times. The J gene is TRBJ1-4, the V gene TRBV27, with D possibly matching TRBD1 (6 bases). The CDR3 contains 18 residues. V was clipped by 6 bases and J by 2 bases, with 22 bases between them. Germline CDR1 MNHEY, CDR2 SMNVEV (reference sequence). The CDR3 sequence: CASSSDRDARATNEKLFF. The CDR3 bases are TGTGCCAGCAGCTCGGACAGAGATGCACGTGCCACTAATGAAAAACTGTTTTTT.

J is TRBJ2-5 and V is TRBV5-1; 9 nucleotides match TRBD1. In germline, CDR1 is SGHRS, CDR2 YFSETQ. The CDR3 has 14 residues. V shed 1 base, J shed 3 bases, and the junction held 1 base outside the gene matches. DNA for the CDR3: TGCGCCAGCAGCTTGAGGGACAGGGAAGAGACCCAGTACTTC. Its protein product is CASSLRDREETQYF.

V usage is TRBV5-1 and J usage is TRBJ1-2; D is unclear. This CDR3 is built from 13 residues. Germline loops: CDR1 SGHRS, CDR2 YFSETQ. The V gene lost 4 bases and the J gene lost 8 bases, with 15 bases spanning the gap. The CDR3 is CASSAPTRRGYTF. The CDR3 DNA reads as TGCGCCAGCAGCGCACCCACGAGGAGGGGCTACACCTTC.

The J gene is TRBJ1-4, the V gene TRBV3-1 (or the pseudogene TRBV3-2); D not resolved. Trimming removed 4 bases from V and 7 bases from J, with 13 bases in between. There are 14 residues in the CDR3. Germline CDR1 reads LGHDT; CDR2 reads YNNKEL (reference sequence). The CDR3 spells CASSPRTDSEKLFF. As DNA, the CDR3 is TGTGCCAGCAGCCCACGGACCGATAGTGAAAAACTGTTTTTT.

This CDR3 is CASSLLREALNEQFF. The CDR3 DNA reads TGTGCCAGCAGTTTATTACGGGAGGCCCTCAATGAGCAGTTCTTC. V is TRBV27 and J is TRBJ2-1, with 7 bases identical to TRBD2. Germline V gene sequence: CDR1 MNHEY, CDR2 SMNVEV (reference sequence). Trimming removed 1 base from V and 6 bases from J; junction bases left unmatched: 6. The CDR3 runs to 15 residues.

The sample holds one count of this clone. One junction end does not reproduce the germline sequence, and a read error may be involved. This specimen includes other DNA sequences encoding the same CDR3. The chain is built from TRBV2 and TRBJ2-5, with 7 bases matching TRBD2. Germline CDR1 SNHLY, CDR2 FYNNEI. CDR3 length equals 15 residues. As DNA, the CDR3 is TGTGCTAGCAGTGAATGGGGCGGGAGAGTTGAGACCCAGTACTTC. This encodes CASSEWGGRVETQYF. The variable domain in full, completed from reference TRBV2 and TRBJ2-5, reads EPEVTQTPSHQVTQMGQEVILRCVPISNHLYFYWYRQILGQKVEFLVSFYNNEISEKSEIFDDQFSVERPDGSNFTLKIRSTKLEDSAMYFCASSEWGGRVETQYFGPGTRLLVL.

The J gene is TRBJ1-2, the V gene TRBV7-6; 8 bases align to TRBD1. Trimming removed 2 bases from V and 2 bases from J; junction bases left unmatched: 7. The V gene's germline CDR1 is SGHVS and CDR2 FNYEAQ. The CDR3 consists of 16 residues. CDR3 residues: CASSLYGTGENYGYTF. For the CDR3, the DNA is TGTGCCAGCAGCTTATATGGGACAGGCGAGAACTATGGCTACACCTTC.

V is TRBV6-1 and J is TRBJ2-3; TRBD1 agrees at 7 bases. Trimming cost V 6 bases and J 4 bases; bases outside gene matches: 13. Germline CDR1 reads MNHNS; CDR2 reads SASEGT. The CDR3 loop spans 16 amino acids. The CDR3 is CASRETGAARADTQYF. The CDR3 DNA sequence: TGTGCCAGCAGGGAAACAGGGGCCGCCCGTGCAGATACGCAGTATTTT.

This chain links TRBV19 with TRBJ1-6; D is unresolved. V was clipped by 10 bases and J by 3 bases, with 13 bases between them. The CDR3 length is 14 residues. Germline V gives CDR1 LNHDA, CDR2 SQIVND (reference sequence). Written as DNA, the CDR3 is TGTGCCACTCTGGACGGAAGCTATAATTCACCCCTCCACTTT. It yields the protein CATLDGSYNSPLHF.

The rearrangement uses TRBV3-1 (or the pseudogene TRBV3-2) and TRBJ2-5; D gene unclear. Germline values: CDR1 LGHDT, CDR2 YNNKEL (reference sequence). This CDR3 region has 13 residues. Deletions cut 2 bases from V and 9 bases from J, with 13 bases between. The CDR3 DNA sequence: TGTGCCAGCAGCCAAATGTCGGTTCTCGCCCAGTACTTC. This gives the protein CASSQMSVLAQYF.

This chain uses TRBV19 with TRBJ2-1, with D perhaps assigned TRBD1 or TRBD2 (5 bases each). The CDR3 spans 13 residues. V was pared by 6 bases and J by 2 bases, with 8 bases between. Germline V lookup: CDR1 LNHDA, CDR2 SQIVND (reference sequence). CDR3 sequence (DNA): TGTGCCAGTAGGGGACGAGCCTACAATGAGCAGTTCTTC. It yields the protein CASRGRAYNEQFF.

The chain joins TRBV24-1 to TRBJ2-3, with 9 bases matching TRBD1. Trimming took 7 bases from V and 5 from J; bases not matched to a gene: 6. Germline V gives CDR1 KGHDR, CDR2 SFDVKD. The CDR3 contains 14 residues. In DNA form, the CDR3 reads TGTGCCACCAGCGAGACAGGGGGGCAAGATACGCAGTATTTT. It is translated as CATSETGGQDTQYF.

This clone was seen once. J is TRBJ1-5 and V is TRBV9, with D perhaps TRBD1 (5 bases). Germline-derived CDR1 and CDR2 are SGDLS and YYNGEE. The V end lost 0 bases, the J end lost 3 bases, and 13 bases lay between the germline ends. The CDR3 runs to 16 residues. CDR3 region: CASSVGFQGYNQPQHF. DNA of the CDR3: TGTGCCAGCAGCGTAGGTTTCCAGGGTTACAATCAGCCCCAGCATTTT. Full variable domain (outside the CDR3, taken from reference TRBV9 and TRBJ1-5): DSGVTQTPKHLITATGQRVTLRCSPRSGDLSVYWYQQSLDQGLQFLIQYYNGEERAKGNILERFSAQQFPDLHSELNLSSLELGDSALYFCASSVGFQGYNQPQHFGDGTRLSIL.

The gene calls are TRBV27 and TRBJ2-2; a possible D gene is TRBD2 (6 bases). CDR3 length equals 12 residues. Looked up from germline, CDR1 is MNHEY and CDR2 is SMNVEV (reference sequence). V shed 6 bases and J shed 6 bases, with 8 bases lying between them. CDR3 DNA sequence: TGTGCCAGCAGGGAGGGCGCCGGGGAGCTGTTTTTT. Its protein is CASREGAGELFF.